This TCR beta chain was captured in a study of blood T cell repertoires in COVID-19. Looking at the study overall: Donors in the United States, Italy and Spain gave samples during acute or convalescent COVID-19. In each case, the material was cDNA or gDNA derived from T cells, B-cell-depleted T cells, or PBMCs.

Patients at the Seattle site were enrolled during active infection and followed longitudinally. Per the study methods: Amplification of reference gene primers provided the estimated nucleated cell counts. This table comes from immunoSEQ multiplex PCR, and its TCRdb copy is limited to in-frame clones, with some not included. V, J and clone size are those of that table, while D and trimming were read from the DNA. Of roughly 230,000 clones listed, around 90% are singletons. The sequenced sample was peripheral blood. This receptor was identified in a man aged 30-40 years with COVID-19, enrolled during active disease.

CDR3 bases: TGTGCCAGCAGCCCTATCCCCGGGACTGTCTACAATGAGCAGTTCTTC. Translation gives CASSPIPGTVYNEQFF. The V gene is TRBV7-3, the J gene TRBJ2-1, with D tentatively TRBD2 (6 bases). The germline V gene has CDR1 SGHTA and CDR2 FQGTGA. The CDR3 totals 16 residues. V gave up 5 bases and J gave up 3 bases, with 17 bases separating them. The full variable domain, its missing parts supplied by reference TRBV7-3 and TRBJ2-1, is GAGVSQTPSNKVTEKGKYVELRCDPISGHTALYWYRQSLGQGPEFLIYFQGTGAADDSGLPNDRFFAVRPEGSVSTLKIQRTERGDSAVYLCASSPIPGTVYNEQFFGPGTRLTVL.